This passage covers 16 T cell receptor beta chains from one sample sequenced in a study of cytomegalovirus exposure and HLA in healthy donors. Primers included in the PCR were 60 Vbeta and 13 Jbeta primers. The data were produced by immunoSEQ multiplex PCR, yet TCRdb's version contains in-frame clones alone and is incomplete. Of around 100,000 clones in the sample, roughly 80% were seen once. The sequencing sample was made of PBMCs. These TCRs come from a man aged 30 to 45 in good health and CMV-seropositive.

In this sample, this clone turned up a few times. The rearrangement links TRBV5-4 to TRBJ1-4, with TRBD1 matching 8 bases. V dropped 3 bases and J dropped 0; count of bases not matched to a gene: 4. The CDR3 totals 16 residues. The germline V gene encodes CDR1 SGHNT and CDR2 YYREEE (reference sequence). The CDR3 sequence is CASSSTGAATNEKLFF. CDR3 nucleotides: TGTGCCAGCAGCTCGACAGGGGCTGCAACTAATGAAAAACTGTTTTTT.

This clone has just one count. The V and J genes are TRBV6-6 and TRBJ2-1, with a weak D call TRBD2 (5 bases). Germline CDR1 is MNHNY and CDR2 is SVGAGI (reference sequence). The CDR3 is 14 residues long. V gave up 4 bases and J gave up 2 bases, with 9 bases separating them. The CDR3 coding sequence is TGTGCCAGCAGTTTGACCGGGACCTACAATGAGCAGTTCTTC. Translated, it gives CASSLTGTYNEQFF.

This chain uses TRBV29-1 with TRBJ2-7; TRBD1 agrees at 8 bases. The ends lost 4 bases at V and 3 bases at J; junction bases unmatched: 2. Germline CDR1 is SQVTM and CDR2 is ANQGSEA. This CDR3 has 12 residues. CDR3 sequence: CSVGTGGYEQYF. The CDR3 DNA reads as TGCAGCGTTGGAACAGGGGGCTACGAGCAGTACTTC.

The chain recombines TRBV4-2 with TRBJ2-3; possibly TRBD2 for D (7 bases). In germline, CDR1 is LGHNA, CDR2 YNFKEQ. The V end was cut by 2 bases, the J end by 2 bases, with 20 bases between. This CDR3 contains 18 residues. CDR3 in amino acids: CASSQSRGARSNTDTQYF. In nucleotides, the CDR3 is TGTGCCAGCAGCCAATCCCGGGGGGCAAGGTCTAACACAGATACGCAGTATTTT.

This chain joins TRBV5-5 and TRBJ2-7; 9 positions agree with TRBD2. Germline trimming cut 1 base from V and 6 bases from J; bases unmatched to any gene: 8. Germline V gives CDR1 SGHKS, CDR2 YYEKEE (reference sequence). The CDR3 runs 15 residues. CDR3 coding DNA: TGTGCCAGCAGCTTGTACCGGCGGGGGGGCGGCGAGCAGTACTTC. Protein: CASSLYRRGGGEQYF.

The chain couples TRBV7-9 to TRBJ2-2; 9 bases agree with TRBD1. V shed 5 bases, J shed 6 bases, and the junction held 4 bases outside the gene matches. CDR1 and CDR2 (germline): SEHNR, FQNEAQ (reference sequence). The CDR3 extends over 14 amino acids. The CDR3: CASSPRDRAGELFF. The CDR3 region has the DNA TGTGCCAGCAGCCCTCGGGACAGGGCCGGGGAGCTGTTTTTT.

The chain is built from TRBV7-9 and TRBJ1-2; D uncertain. V shed 5 bases and J shed 4 bases, with 8 bases lying between them. The CDR3 spans 12 residues. CDR1 SEHNR and CDR2 FQNEAQ come from the germline V gene (reference sequence). The CDR3 bases are TGTGCCAGCAGCCAGAGGGTCTATGGCTACACCTTC. The encoded protein is CASSQRVYGYTF.

This clone was observed a handful of times. The chain is built from TRBV7-2 and TRBJ1-1; D is ambiguous. The ends were cut back, 2 bases at V and 7 bases at J, with 14 bases in the middle. The CDR3 totals 14 residues. Germline CDR1 is SGHTA and CDR2 is FQGNSA. The CDR3 protein is CASSLRPGIDEAFF. The CDR3 nucleotides are TGTGCCAGCAGCTTAAGGCCGGGTATTGATGAAGCTTTCTTT.

The chain recombines TRBV30 with TRBJ2-7, with D perhaps TRBD1 (6 bases). V lost 7 bases and J 6 bases, leaving 22 bases between the germline ends. This CDR3 comprises 14 residues. Germline V gives CDR1 GTSNPN, CDR2 SVGIG (reference sequence). The CDR3 spells CASQGAGELAEQYF. CDR3 nucleotide sequence: TGTGCCTCCCAAGGAGCAGGGGAATTGGCCGAGCAGTACTTC.

This rearrangement joins TRBV5-1 to TRBJ2-3; TRBD2 matches 8 bases. Germline assignment: CDR1 SGHRS and CDR2 YFSETQ. The CDR3 totals 17 residues. V trimming: 3 bases; J trimming: 1 base; junction bases outside the gene matches: 10. The CDR3 nucleotides are TGCGCCAGCAGCTGGGCTGCCGGGAGGGCCCGCACAGATACGCAGTATTTT. Translated: CASSWAAGRARTDTQYF.

This clone appeared a few times. The chain combines TRBV25-1 with TRBJ2-7, with a possible D match to TRBD1 (5 bases). Trimming pared 1 base from V and 12 bases from J, leaving 10 bases between. Per germline, CDR1 MGHDK and CDR2 SYGVNS. The CDR3 length is 11 residues. The CDR3 here is CASSESGRWYV. The CDR3 bases are TGTGCCAGCAGTGAATCAGGGCGGTGGTACGTC.

This chain uses TRBV6-5 with TRBJ2-6; D is unresolved. V shed 5 bases and J shed 1 base, with 6 bases lying between them. Germline-derived CDR1 and CDR2 are MNHEY and SVGAGI. The CDR3 runs to 14 residues. The DNA of the CDR3 is TGTGCCAGCAGTACAGATTCTGGGGCCAACGTCCTGACTTTC. Translation gives CASSTDSGANVLTF.

The chain carries TRBV6-1 and TRBJ2-2; D is ambiguous. The CDR3 has 16 amino acids. The germline CDR1 and CDR2 sequences are MNHNS and SASEGT. Trimming cost V 2 bases and J 5 bases, with 15 bases left between them. CDR3: CASSEIGSGSTGELFF. CDR3 sequence (DNA): TGTGCCAGCAGTGAAATAGGTTCAGGATCGACCGGGGAGCTGTTTTTT.

This chain joins TRBV10-3 and TRBJ1-1; D is unresolved. The V and J ends lost 4 bases and 1 base respectively, with 4 bases between them. The CDR3 is 12 residues long. CDR1 is ENHRY, CDR2 SYGVKD, per germline. CDR3 bases: TGTGCCATCAGTGCCCGGAACACTGAAGCTTTCTTT. Its protein is CAISARNTEAFF.

The chain recombines TRBV9 with TRBJ2-7; possibly TRBD2 for D (5 bases). Per the germline V gene, CDR1 is SGDLS and CDR2 is YYNGEE. The CDR3 totals 14 residues. Trimming pared 3 bases from V and 2 bases from J, leaving 12 bases between. This CDR3 is CASSAPDGTYEQYF. In DNA form, the CDR3 reads TGTGCCAGCAGCGCCCCTGACGGGACCTACGAGCAGTACTTC.

V and J are TRBV7-6 and TRBJ2-1, with 8 bases aligning to TRBD2. Trimming cost V 1 base and J 7 bases; bases outside gene matches: 9. This CDR3 is built from 16 residues. Germline CDR1 is SGHVS and CDR2 is FNYEAQ. This CDR3 is CASSLEGLDFGNEQFF. DNA of the CDR3: TGTGCCAGCAGCTTAGAGGGACTAGATTTCGGGAATGAGCAGTTCTTC.